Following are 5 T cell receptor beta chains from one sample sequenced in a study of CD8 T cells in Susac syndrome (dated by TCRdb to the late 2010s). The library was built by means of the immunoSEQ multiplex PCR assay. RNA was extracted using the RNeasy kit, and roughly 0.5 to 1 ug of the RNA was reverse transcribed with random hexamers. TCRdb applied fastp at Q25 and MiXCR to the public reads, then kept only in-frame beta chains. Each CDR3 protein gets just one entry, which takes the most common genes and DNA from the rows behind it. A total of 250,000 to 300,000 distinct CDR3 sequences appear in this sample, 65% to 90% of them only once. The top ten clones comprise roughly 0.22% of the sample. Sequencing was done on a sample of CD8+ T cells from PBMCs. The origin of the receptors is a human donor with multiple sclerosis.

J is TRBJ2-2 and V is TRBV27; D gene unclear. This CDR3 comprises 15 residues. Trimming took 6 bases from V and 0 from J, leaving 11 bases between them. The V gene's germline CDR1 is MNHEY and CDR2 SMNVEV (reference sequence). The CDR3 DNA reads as TGTGCCAGCAGCCCAATATACTCGAACACCGGGGAGCTGTTTTTT. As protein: CASSPIYSNTGELFF.

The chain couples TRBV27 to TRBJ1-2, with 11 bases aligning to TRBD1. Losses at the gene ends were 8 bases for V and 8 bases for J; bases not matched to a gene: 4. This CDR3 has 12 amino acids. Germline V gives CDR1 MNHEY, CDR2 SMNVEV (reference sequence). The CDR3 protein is CASGQGARGYTF. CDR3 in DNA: TGTGCCAGCGGACAGGGGGCTCGAGGCTACACCTTC.

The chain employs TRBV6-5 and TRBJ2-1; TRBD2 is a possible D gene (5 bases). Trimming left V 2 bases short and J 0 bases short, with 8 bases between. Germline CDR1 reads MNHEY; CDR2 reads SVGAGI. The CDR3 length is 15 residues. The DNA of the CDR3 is TGTGCCAGCAGTTACGTTAGCGTCTCCTACAATGAGCAGTTCTTC. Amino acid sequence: CASSYVSVSYNEQFF.

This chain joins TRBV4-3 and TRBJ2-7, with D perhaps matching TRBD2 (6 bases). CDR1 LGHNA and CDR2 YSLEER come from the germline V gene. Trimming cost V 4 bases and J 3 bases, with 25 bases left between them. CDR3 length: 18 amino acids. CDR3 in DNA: TGCGCCAGCAGCCTCGACCGGATTGGAGCGGGCGCCATCTACGAGCAGTACTTC. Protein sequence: CASSLDRIGAGAIYEQYF.

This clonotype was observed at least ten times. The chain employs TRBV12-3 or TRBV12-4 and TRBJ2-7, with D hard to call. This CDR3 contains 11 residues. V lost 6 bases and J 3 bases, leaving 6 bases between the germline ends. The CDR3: CASSFGYEQYF. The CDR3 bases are TGTGCCAGCAGCTTCGGCTACGAGCAGTACTTC.